This TCR beta chain was captured by sequencing in a study of shared clonotypes between healthy human individuals. CD45RO-negative CD8 cells positively selected for CCR7 made up the naive population, which excluded terminally differentiated effector memory CD45RA+ cells. All donors qualified as healthy HIV-negative adults and had experienced no recent acute infections or vaccinations. Assay execution proceeded at the deep level. Clones were read by immunoSEQ multiplex PCR, and TCRdb kept only the in-frame ones, dropping some. Of around 2,000,000 clones in the sample, about 95% were seen once. The V end lost 2 bases, the J end lost 0 bases, and 11 bases lay between the germline ends. Germline loops: CDR1 SGHAT, CDR2 FQNNGV. The CDR3 spans 16 residues. Overall study results and limits: Against clonotypes common to all four donors, non-shared ones had lower generation probabilities. Rarefaction revealed incomplete sorted-subset sequencing despite large depth.

Comment on this clone: Its matching antigen is unknown.

The clonotype comes from a man between 18 and 35 years old in good health. Material for sequencing was naive CD8+ T cells sorted from blood. The J gene is TRBJ2-1, the V gene TRBV11-2; D ambiguous. DNA of the CDR3: TGTGCCAGCAGCTTATACGCGGCGAGCTCCTACAATGAGCAGTTCTTC. As protein: CASSLYAASSYNEQFF.